A selection of T cell receptor beta chains follows, all from one sample in a study of T cells in Graves' hyperthyroidism and ophthalmopathy. A single record per CDR3 protein comes from TCRdb applying MiXCR to the multiplex PCR reads. Of about 160,000 distinct CDR3 sequences in the sample, 9.4% are singletons; the top ten hold less than 25%. The sample consisted of blood. The source of these receptors is a young woman with Graves' hyperthyroidism that later progressed to Graves' ophthalmopathy. Each CDR3 is given with its conserved first and last residue. A D gene is named only where the DNA matches it firmly.

CASSQSHSDQPQHF,-,TRBV3-1,TRBJ1-5
CASSLRQNSNQPQHF,-,TRBV12-3/TRBV12-4,TRBJ1-5
CASSPTETLGGQETQYF,-,TRBV11-2,TRBJ2-5
CAWSVQGNTNYGYTF,-,TRBV30,TRBJ1-2
CASSHGTGARETQYF,TRBD1,TRBV4-2,TRBJ2-5
CAWKLGGEPDTQYF,-,TRBV30,TRBJ2-3
CASSLISGDYNEQFF,TRBD2,TRBV7-3,TRBJ2-1
CAWVQGAAFF,TRBD1,TRBV30,TRBJ1-1
CASSPTGGILRANVLTF,-,TRBV9,TRBJ2-6
CASSDEAGGNTEAFF,TRBD1,TRBV6-4,TRBJ1-1
CASSLQANTEAFF,-,TRBV5-1,TRBJ1-1
CSAMRERLIYNEQFF,-,TRBV20-1,TRBJ2-1
CASSERPRPPYNEQFF,-,TRBV6-1,TRBJ2-1
CASSLLRSFSNYGYTF,-,TRBV13,TRBJ1-2
CASSPTASGKFMNTEAFF,-,TRBV5-1,TRBJ1-1
CASSPRQGEITGELFF,TRBD1,TRBV18,TRBJ2-2
CASARIYNEQFF,-,TRBV2,TRBJ2-1
CASSLGEGTGARGYTF,TRBD1,TRBV7-9,TRBJ1-2
CASSHWDSSHEQYF,TRBD1,TRBV27,TRBJ2-7
CASSTGQDSYGYTF,TRBD1,TRBV5-4,TRBJ1-2
CASSPTPGTPNSPLHF,-,TRBV3-1,TRBJ1-6
CASSQPREVPEAFF,-,TRBV18,TRBJ1-1
CAISGTGRGQPQHF,TRBD1,TRBV10-3,TRBJ1-5
CASSRSDSFVYSNQPQHF,-,TRBV12-3/TRBV12-4,TRBJ1-5
CASSQLGLAGNTGELFF,TRBD2,TRBV14,TRBJ2-2
CASSLYPGQGRYEQYF,TRBD1,TRBV28,TRBJ2-7
CASSPMGRTEAFF,-,TRBV18,TRBJ1-1
CASSFRGTGGTGELFF,TRBD1,TRBV28,TRBJ2-2
CASSDWTVEAFF,-,TRBV28,TRBJ1-1
CASSQVLQGLLEKYGYTF,-,TRBV4-2,TRBJ1-2
CASSLGAGDYNEQFF,-,TRBV11-3,TRBJ2-1
CASSLNDPSRETQYF,-,TRBV5-8,TRBJ2-5
CASSVTDEAFF,-,TRBV2,TRBJ1-1
CATSRDVGTSTYEQYF,-,TRBV15,TRBJ2-7
CASSRVRENYEQYF,-,TRBV28,TRBJ2-7
CASSESGRTTDTQYF,-,TRBV6-1,TRBJ2-3
CASSFRLYGSPLHF,-,TRBV28,TRBJ1-6
CASSMNSGGLSGELFF,TRBD2,TRBV19,TRBJ2-2
CASSVPGTGGWKTQYF,TRBD1,TRBV25-1,TRBJ2-5
CASSLANEQFF,-,TRBV5-5,TRBJ2-1
CASSQVGTGTGDTGELFF,TRBD1,TRBV4-1,TRBJ2-2
CASSSYRGHVFF,TRBD1,TRBV12-3/TRBV12-4,TRBJ1-4
CASSLGTNTEAFF,-,TRBV7-9,TRBJ1-1
CASSLGRMVNTGELFF,-,TRBV7-8,TRBJ2-2
CASSPLTSGVYNEQFF,TRBD2,TRBV14,TRBJ2-1
CASSFSGGNYNEQFF,TRBD2,TRBV5-1,TRBJ2-1
CASLMARGSYNSPLHF,-,TRBV2,TRBJ1-6